This T cell receptor beta chain derives from a study of vaccination effects on CD4 cells after COVID-19. The table came from immunoSEQ multiplex PCR; TCRdb's copy has only in-frame clones and leaves some out. Seen here are 65,000 to 95,000 clones, 60% to 80% observed once, and the top ten hold approximately 1%. This clone appeared a single time. Its specificity is unknown. Antigen-specific CD4+ T cells expanded by the ViraFEST assay with viral peptide pools were then sequenced. Researchers isolated CD4+ T cells once roughly nine days of culture had elapsed. Every participant took two doses of the BNT162b2 or mRNA-1273 vaccine. Sample: CD4+ T cells from PBMCs cultured with HCoV-OC43 spike peptides, taken after COVID-19 vaccination. Specified subset: HCoV-OC43 spike overlapping peptide pool stimulation. This TCR was sampled from a human donor who received a COVID-19 vaccine.

The CDR3 reads CASSRLPYGYTF. For the CDR3, the DNA is TGTGCCAGCAGCCGGCTCCCCTATGGCTACACCTTC. The chain employs TRBV3-1 (or the pseudogene TRBV3-2) and TRBJ1-2; no clear D. V was trimmed by 4 bases and J by 4 bases, leaving 7 bases between them. Germline values: CDR1 LGHDT, CDR2 YNNKEL (reference sequence). This CDR3 spans 12 amino acids.